Shown below are 10 T cell receptor beta chains from a single sample sequenced in a study of T cell responses to AZD1222 COVID-19 vaccine. Using immunoSEQ multiplex PCR, the repertoire was profiled, and TCRdb retains in-frame clones only, with some absent. The table shows roughly 150,000 clones, with around 91% occurring only once. The sequencing here drew on peripheral blood, taken 28 days after the second AZD1222 dose. All receptors derive from an adult who received the AZD1222 COVID-19 vaccine.

This clone was observed once. The CDR3 region is CASSTRTVNYGYTF. The CDR3, as DNA: TGTGCCAGCAGCACCAGGACAGTAAACTATGGCTACACCTTC. The rearrangement links TRBV6-2 or TRBV6-3 to TRBJ1-2, with D perhaps matching TRBD1 (6 bases). This CDR3 region has 14 residues. CDR1 is MNHEY and CDR2 is SVGEGT in the germline V gene. Trimming took 6 bases from V and 2 from J, leaving 13 bases between them.

The V call is TRBV7-2, the J call TRBJ2-7; D gene unclear. CDR1 and CDR2 (germline): SGHTA, FQGNSA. The CDR3 is 11 residues long. V was shortened by 4 bases and J by 2 bases, with 3 bases between the two germline ends. The DNA for the CDR3 is TGTGCCAGCAGCTCCGCCTACGAGCAGTACTTC. Protein sequence: CASSSAYEQYF.

The rearrangement uses TRBV7-2 and TRBJ1-5; 7 nucleotides line up with TRBD1. From germline, CDR1 is SGHTA and CDR2 FQGNSA. V shed 5 bases, J shed 0 bases, and the junction held 13 bases outside the gene matches. The CDR3 has 18 amino acids. Here the CDR3 DNA reads TGTGCCAGCAGCCTAGGGTGGGGACAGCAAAATAGCAATCAGCCCCAGCATTTT. Its protein is CASSLGWGQQNSNQPQHF.

This chain connects TRBV5-4 to TRBJ2-4; 7 positions match TRBD1. There are 14 residues in the CDR3. CDR1 and CDR2 (germline): SGHNT, YYREEE (reference sequence). V trimming: 1 base; J trimming: 5 bases; junction bases outside the gene matches: 3. The CDR3 here is CASSLRQGQNIQYF. DNA of the CDR3: TGTGCCAGCAGCTTGCGACAGGGCCAAAACATTCAGTACTTC.

The chain couples TRBV18 to TRBJ2-1, with no clear D. The CDR3 totals 14 residues. Trimming took off 0 bases at V and 6 bases at J, with 9 bases between the two ends. Per germline, CDR1 KGHSH and CDR2 LQKENI. The CDR3, as DNA: TGTGCCAGCTCACCACCGTCCTTAGGCAATGAGCAGTTCTTC. Encoded protein: CASSPPSLGNEQFF.

The rearrangement uses TRBV28 and TRBJ2-7; 9 bases are shared with TRBD1. The CDR3 runs to 16 residues. CDR1 is MDHEN and CDR2 is SYDVKM in the germline V gene. J gave up 3 bases and V 6 bases, and 12 bases lay outside the gene matches. CDR3 in amino acids: CASRPWTGTGFYEQYF. The CDR3 DNA sequence: TGTGCCAGCAGGCCCTGGACCGGGACAGGGTTCTACGAGCAGTACTTC.

The V and J genes are TRBV29-1 and TRBJ1-5; 10 positions agree with TRBD1. The CDR3 is 12 residues long. J lost 9 bases, V lost 6 bases, and 5 bases had no gene match. The germline V gene encodes CDR1 SQVTM and CDR2 ANQGSEA. For the CDR3, the DNA is TGCAGCGTAGGGACAGGGGTGGGGCCCCAGCATTTT. Translating gives CSVGTGVGPQHF.

In its sample, this clone was seen once. V is TRBV2 and J is TRBJ1-5, with TRBD1 matching 9 bases. Per the germline V gene, CDR1 is SNHLY and CDR2 is FYNNEI. The CDR3 length is 13 residues. V gave up 8 bases and J gave up 5 bases; unmatched junction bases: 4. CDR3 DNA: TGTGCCAGCCGGGACAGGGAAGATCAGCCCCAGCATTTT. Its translation: CASRDREDQPQHF.

The V and J genes are TRBV12-3 or TRBV12-4 and TRBJ2-7; the D is unclear. V was shortened by 5 bases and J by 1 base, with 6 bases between the two germline ends. CDR3 length: 12 residues. The CDR3 loop reads CASSRLSYEQYF. The CDR3 coding sequence is TGTGCCAGCAGTCGACTTTCCTACGAGCAGTACTTC.

The rearrangement joins TRBV5-1 to TRBJ2-5; 9 bases are a match to TRBD1. V was clipped by 4 bases and J by 3 bases; unmatched bases: 7. CDR3 size: 15 residues. Germline CDR1 and CDR2: SGHRS and YFSETQ. This CDR3 is CASSDMTGGKETQYF. The CDR3 DNA reads TGCGCCAGCAGCGATATGACAGGGGGGAAAGAGACCCAGTACTTC.